The 6 T cell receptor beta chains in this list originate from one sample, sequenced in a study of cytomegalovirus exposure and HLA in healthy donors. Primers for the PCR totalled 60 Vbeta and 13 Jbeta. This table comes from immunoSEQ multiplex PCR, and its TCRdb copy is limited to in-frame clones, with some not included. The repertoire has under 200,000 clones, almost 85% of them found once; the top ten carry about 1%. The sample was PBMCs. These receptors came from a man aged 25-40 years in good health and CMV-seronegative.

The chain links TRBV5-4 to TRBJ2-7, with D tentatively TRBD2 (5 bases). In germline, CDR1 is SGHNT, CDR2 YYREEE (reference sequence). The CDR3 contains 14 residues. The V and J ends lost 4 bases and 6 bases respectively, with 17 bases between them. The CDR3 loop reads CASSVGGQESEQYF. The CDR3 DNA sequence: TGTGCCAGCAGCGTCGGAGGCCAGGAGAGCGAGCAGTACTTC.

J is TRBJ2-7 and V is TRBV5-1, with TRBD2 identical over 7 bases. V was clipped by 4 bases and J by 4 bases; unmatched bases: 5. This CDR3 has 13 residues. The germline CDR1 and CDR2 sequences are SGHRS and YFSETQ. The CDR3, as DNA: TGCGCCAGCAGCCTGGGAGGGAAGTACGAGCAGTACTTC. Translation: CASSLGGKYEQYF.

The chain combines TRBV18 with TRBJ1-5; no clear D gene. Germline V gene data show CDR1 as KGHSH and CDR2 as LQKENI. V gave up 3 bases and J gave up 3 bases, with 9 bases separating them. The CDR3 loop spans 14 amino acids. This CDR3 is CASSPTTTNQPQHF. CDR3 in DNA: TGTGCCAGCTCACCGACGACAACCAATCAGCCCCAGCATTTT.

The chain uses TRBV5-6 and TRBJ2-5, with D unclear. The CDR3 runs to 13 residues. V lost 1 base and J lost 1, with 5 bases in between. Germline CDR1 reads SGHDT; CDR2 reads YYEEEE. The DNA of the CDR3 is TGTGCCAGCAGCTTGCCAGGCCAAGAGACCCAGTACTTC. Translating it yields CASSLPGQETQYF. The variable domain in full, with the rest retrieved from reference TRBV5-6 and TRBJ2-5, is DAGVTQSPTHLIKTRGQQVTLRCSPKSGHDTVSWYQQALGQGPQFIFQYYEEEERQRGNFPDRFSGHQFPNYSSELNVNALLLGDSALYLCASSLPGQETQYFGPGTRLLVL.

The chain is built from TRBV5-1 and TRBJ2-7, with a tentative D call TRBD2 (5 bases). Per the germline V gene, CDR1 is SGHRS and CDR2 is YFSETQ. This CDR3 is 13 amino acids long. Trimming took 4 bases from V and 3 from J, leaving 11 bases between them. Written as DNA, the CDR3 is TGCGCCAGCAGCGGACCCGGGATCTACGAGCAGTACTTC. This encodes CASSGPGIYEQYF.

The rearrangement links TRBV7-8 to TRBJ2-7; 7 positions match TRBD2. The CDR3 has 16 residues. Germline-derived CDR1 and CDR2 are SGHVS and FQNEAQ. V lost 4 bases and J lost 2; bases outside the gene matches: 11. CDR3 DNA sequence: TGTGCCAGCAGCTCGTGGGGGGGGTCGAAAGCCTACGAGCAGTACTTC. It yields the protein CASSSWGGSKAYEQYF.